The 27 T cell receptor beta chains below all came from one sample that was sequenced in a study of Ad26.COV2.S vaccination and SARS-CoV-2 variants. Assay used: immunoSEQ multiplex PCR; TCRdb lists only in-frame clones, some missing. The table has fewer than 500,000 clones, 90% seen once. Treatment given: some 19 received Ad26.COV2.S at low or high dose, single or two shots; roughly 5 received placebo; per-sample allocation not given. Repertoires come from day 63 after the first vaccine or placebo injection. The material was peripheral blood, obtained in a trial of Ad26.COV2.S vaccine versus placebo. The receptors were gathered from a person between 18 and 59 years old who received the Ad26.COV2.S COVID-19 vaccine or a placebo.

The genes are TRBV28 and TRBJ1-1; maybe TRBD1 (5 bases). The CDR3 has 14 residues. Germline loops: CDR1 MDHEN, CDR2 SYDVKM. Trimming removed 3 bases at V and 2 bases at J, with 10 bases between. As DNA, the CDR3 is TGTGCCAGCAGTTTTCGTGGGACTAACACTGAAGCTTTCTTT. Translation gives CASSFRGTNTEAFF.

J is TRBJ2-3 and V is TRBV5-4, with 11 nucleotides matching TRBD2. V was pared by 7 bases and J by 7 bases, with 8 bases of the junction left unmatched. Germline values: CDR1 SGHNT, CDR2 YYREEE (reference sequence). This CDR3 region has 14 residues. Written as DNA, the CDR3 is TGTGCCAGCTGGATAGCGGGAGGGAAGAATACGCAGTATTTT. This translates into CASWIAGGKNTQYF.

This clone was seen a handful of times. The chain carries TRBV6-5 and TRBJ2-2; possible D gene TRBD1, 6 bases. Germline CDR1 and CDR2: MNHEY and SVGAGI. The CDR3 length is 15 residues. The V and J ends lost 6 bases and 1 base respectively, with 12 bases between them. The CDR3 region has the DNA TGTGCCAGCAGAGCACCGGGACAGAACACCGGGGAGCTGTTTTTT. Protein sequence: CASRAPGQNTGELFF.

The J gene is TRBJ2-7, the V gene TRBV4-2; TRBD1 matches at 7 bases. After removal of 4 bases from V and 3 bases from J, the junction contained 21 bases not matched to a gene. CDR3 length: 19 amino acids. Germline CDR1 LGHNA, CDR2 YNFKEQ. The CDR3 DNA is TGTGCCAGCAGCCCTTGGACAGGTGAACGTCTCCCTCTCGTCTACGAGCAGTACTTC. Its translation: CASSPWTGERLPLVYEQYF.

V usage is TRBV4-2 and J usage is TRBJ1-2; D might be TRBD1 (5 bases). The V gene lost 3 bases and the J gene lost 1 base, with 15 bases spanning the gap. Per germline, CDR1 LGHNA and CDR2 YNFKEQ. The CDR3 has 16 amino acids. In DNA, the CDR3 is TGTGCCAGCAGCCATCCCCTCGGGGGGGTTAACTATGGCTACACCTTC. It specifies CASSHPLGGVNYGYTF.

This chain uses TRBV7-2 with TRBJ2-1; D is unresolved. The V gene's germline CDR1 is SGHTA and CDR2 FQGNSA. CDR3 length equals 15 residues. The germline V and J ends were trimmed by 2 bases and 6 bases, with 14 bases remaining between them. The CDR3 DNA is TGTGCCAGCAGCTTAATGACTTCCCAGCGCAATGAGCAGTTCTTC. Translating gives CASSLMTSQRNEQFF.

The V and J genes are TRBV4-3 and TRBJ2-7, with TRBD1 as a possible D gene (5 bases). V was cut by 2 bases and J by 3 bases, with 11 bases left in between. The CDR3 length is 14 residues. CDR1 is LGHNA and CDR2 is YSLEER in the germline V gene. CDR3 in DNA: TGCGCCAGCAGCCAAAGGGGAAAAGTCTACGAGCAGTACTTC. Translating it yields CASSQRGKVYEQYF.

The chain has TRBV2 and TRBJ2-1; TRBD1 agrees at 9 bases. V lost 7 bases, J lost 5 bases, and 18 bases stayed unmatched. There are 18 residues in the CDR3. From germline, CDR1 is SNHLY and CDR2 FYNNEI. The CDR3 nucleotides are TGTGCCAGCATAGGGGGACAGGGCCCAGGTAGAAACCACAATGAGCAGTTCTTC. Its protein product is CASIGGQGPGRNHNEQFF. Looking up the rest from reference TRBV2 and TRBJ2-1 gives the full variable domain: EPEVTQTPSHQVTQMGQEVILRCVPISNHLYFYWYRQILGQKVEFLVSFYNNEISEKSEIFDDQFSVERPDGSNFTLKIRSTKLEDSAMYFCASIGGQGPGRNHNEQFFGPGTRLTVL.

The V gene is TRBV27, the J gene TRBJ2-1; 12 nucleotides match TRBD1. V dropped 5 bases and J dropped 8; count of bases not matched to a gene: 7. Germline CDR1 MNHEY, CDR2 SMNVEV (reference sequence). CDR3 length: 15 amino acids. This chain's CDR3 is CASSPGTGGLDEQFF. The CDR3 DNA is TGTGCCAGCAGTCCCGGGACAGGGGGCCTGGATGAGCAGTTCTTC.

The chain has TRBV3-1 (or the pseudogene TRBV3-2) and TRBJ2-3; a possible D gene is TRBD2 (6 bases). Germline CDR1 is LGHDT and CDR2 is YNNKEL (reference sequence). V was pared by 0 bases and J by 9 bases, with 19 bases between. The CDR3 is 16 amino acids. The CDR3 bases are TGTGCCAGCAGCCAAGATCGAACTAGCTTAGGCAAGACGCAGTATTTT. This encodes CASSQDRTSLGKTQYF.

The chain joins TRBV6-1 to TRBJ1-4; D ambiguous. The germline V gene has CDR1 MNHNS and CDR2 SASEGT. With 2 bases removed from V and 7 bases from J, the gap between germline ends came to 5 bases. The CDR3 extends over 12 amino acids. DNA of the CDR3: TGTGCCAGCAGTGAAAGGCTTGAAAAACTGTTTTTT. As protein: CASSERLEKLFF.

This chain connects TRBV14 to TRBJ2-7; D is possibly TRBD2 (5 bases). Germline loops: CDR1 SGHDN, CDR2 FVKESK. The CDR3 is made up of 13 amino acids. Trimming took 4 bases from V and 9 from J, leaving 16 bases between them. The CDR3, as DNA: TGTGCCAGCAGCCCCGGACTGACGTTGGGGCAGTACTTC. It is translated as CASSPGLTLGQYF.

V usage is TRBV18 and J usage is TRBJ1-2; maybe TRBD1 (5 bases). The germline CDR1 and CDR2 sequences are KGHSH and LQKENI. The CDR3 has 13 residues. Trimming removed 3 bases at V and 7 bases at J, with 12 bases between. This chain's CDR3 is CASSPTAKSGYTF. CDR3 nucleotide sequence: TGTGCCAGCTCACCGACAGCAAAGTCTGGCTACACCTTC.

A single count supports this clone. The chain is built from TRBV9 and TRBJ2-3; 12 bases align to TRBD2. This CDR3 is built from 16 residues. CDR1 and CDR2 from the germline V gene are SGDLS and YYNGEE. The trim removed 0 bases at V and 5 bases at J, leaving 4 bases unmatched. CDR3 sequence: CASSVGLAGDRDTQYF. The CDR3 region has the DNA TGTGCCAGCAGCGTAGGACTAGCGGGAGATCGAGATACGCAGTATTTT.

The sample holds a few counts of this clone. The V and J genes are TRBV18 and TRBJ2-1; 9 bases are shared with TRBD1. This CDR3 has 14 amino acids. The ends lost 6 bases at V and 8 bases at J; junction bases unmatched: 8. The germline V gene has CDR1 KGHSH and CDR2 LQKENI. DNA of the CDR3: TGTGCCAGCTCTCTACGGGACAGGGAGGATGAGCAGTTCTTC. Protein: CASSLRDREDEQFF.

Here the CDR3 reads CASSPDGNYEQYF. The CDR3 region has the DNA TGTGCCAGCAGCCCGGACGGAAACTACGAGCAGTACTTC. V is TRBV9 and J is TRBJ2-7; D not resolved. Trimming left V 4 bases short and J 3 bases short, with 11 bases between. Per the germline V gene, CDR1 is SGDLS and CDR2 is YYNGEE. CDR3 length equals 13 residues. The entire variable domain, with the rest obtained from reference TRBV9 and TRBJ2-7, is as follows: DSGVTQTPKHLITATGQRVTLRCSPRSGDLSVYWYQQSLDQGLQFLIQYYNGEERAKGNILERFSAQQFPDLHSELNLSSLELGDSALYFCASSPDGNYEQYFGPGTRLTVT.

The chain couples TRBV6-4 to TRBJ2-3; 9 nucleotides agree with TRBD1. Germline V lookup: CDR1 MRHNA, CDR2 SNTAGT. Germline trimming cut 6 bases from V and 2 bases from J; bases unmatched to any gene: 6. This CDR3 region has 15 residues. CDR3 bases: TGTGCCAGCAGCCGAGGGGACAGGGCCACAGATACGCAGTATTTT. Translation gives CASSRGDRATDTQYF.

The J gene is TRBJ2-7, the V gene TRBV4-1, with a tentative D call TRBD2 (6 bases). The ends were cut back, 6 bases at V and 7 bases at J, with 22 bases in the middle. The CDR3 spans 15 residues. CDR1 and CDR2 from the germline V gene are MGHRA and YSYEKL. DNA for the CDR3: TGCGCCAGCAGTCCAACCCAAAAGCAGGCGGGGGAGCAGTACTTC. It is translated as CASSPTQKQAGEQYF.

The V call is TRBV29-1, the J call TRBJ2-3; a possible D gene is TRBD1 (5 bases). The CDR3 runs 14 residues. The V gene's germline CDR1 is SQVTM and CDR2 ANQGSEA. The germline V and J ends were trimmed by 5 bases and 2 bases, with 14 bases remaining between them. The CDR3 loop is CSVSSGMVTDTQYF. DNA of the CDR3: TGCAGCGTTTCCTCAGGGATGGTCACAGATACGCAGTATTTT.

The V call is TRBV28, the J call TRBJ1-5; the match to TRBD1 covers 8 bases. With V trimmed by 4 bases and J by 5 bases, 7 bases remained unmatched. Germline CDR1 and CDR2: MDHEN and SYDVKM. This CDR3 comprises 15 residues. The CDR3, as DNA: TGTGCCAGCAGTTCCTCCCCAGGGGGCGATCAGCCCCAGCATTTT. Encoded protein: CASSSSPGGDQPQHF. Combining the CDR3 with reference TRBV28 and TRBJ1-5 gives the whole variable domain DVKVTQSSRYLVKRTGEKVFLECVQDMDHENMFWYRQDPGLGLRLIYFSYDVKMKEKGDIPEGYSVSREKKERFSLILESASTNQTSMYLCASSSSPGGDQPQHFGDGTRLSIL.

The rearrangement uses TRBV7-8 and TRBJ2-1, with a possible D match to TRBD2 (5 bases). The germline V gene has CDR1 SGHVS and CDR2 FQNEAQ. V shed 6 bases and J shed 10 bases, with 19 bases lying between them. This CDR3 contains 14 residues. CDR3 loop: CASSPDWGSFEQFF. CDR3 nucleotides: TGTGCCAGCAGTCCGGACTGGGGTTCGTTCGAGCAGTTCTTC.

The CDR3 is CASSYSGGRAFF. CDR3 in DNA: TGTGCCAGCAGTTACTCGGGAGGCCGAGCTTTCTTT. The J gene is TRBJ1-1, the V gene TRBV6-5; D unresolved. In germline, CDR1 is MNHEY, CDR2 SVGAGI. The CDR3 is 12 residues long. V lost 0 bases to trimming and J lost 10 bases, with 9 bases between them.

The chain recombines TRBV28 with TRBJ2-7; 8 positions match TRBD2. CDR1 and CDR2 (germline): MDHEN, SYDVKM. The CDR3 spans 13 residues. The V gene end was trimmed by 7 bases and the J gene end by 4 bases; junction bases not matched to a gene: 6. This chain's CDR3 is CASIYAGGYEQYF. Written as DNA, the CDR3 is TGTGCCAGCATTTACGCGGGAGGTTACGAGCAGTACTTC.

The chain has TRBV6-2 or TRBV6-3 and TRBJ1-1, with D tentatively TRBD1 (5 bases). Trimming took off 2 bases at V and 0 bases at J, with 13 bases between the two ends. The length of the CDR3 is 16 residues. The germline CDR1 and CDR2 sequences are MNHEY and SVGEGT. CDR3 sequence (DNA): TGTGCCAGCAGTTACCGGACAAGACAAGTGAACACTGAAGCTTTCTTT. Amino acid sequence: CASSYRTRQVNTEAFF.

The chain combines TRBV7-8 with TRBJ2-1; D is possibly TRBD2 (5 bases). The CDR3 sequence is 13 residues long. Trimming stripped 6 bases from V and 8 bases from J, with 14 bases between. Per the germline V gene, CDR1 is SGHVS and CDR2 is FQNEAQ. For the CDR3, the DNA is TGTGCCAGCAGTTTGACCCTAGCCTATGAGCAGTTCTTC. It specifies CASSLTLAYEQFF.

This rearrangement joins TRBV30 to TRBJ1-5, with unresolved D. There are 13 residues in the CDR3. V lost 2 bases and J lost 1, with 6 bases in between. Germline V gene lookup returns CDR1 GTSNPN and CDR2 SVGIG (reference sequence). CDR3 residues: CAWSTRSNQPQHF. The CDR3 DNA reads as TGTGCCTGGAGTACACGGAGCAATCAGCCCCAGCATTTT.

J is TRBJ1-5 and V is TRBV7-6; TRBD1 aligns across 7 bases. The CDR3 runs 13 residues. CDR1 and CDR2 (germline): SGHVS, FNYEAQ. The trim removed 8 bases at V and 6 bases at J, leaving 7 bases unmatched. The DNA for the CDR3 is TGTGCCAGCGCGACAGGGCCGCGTCAGCCCCAGCATTTT. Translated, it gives CASATGPRQPQHF.